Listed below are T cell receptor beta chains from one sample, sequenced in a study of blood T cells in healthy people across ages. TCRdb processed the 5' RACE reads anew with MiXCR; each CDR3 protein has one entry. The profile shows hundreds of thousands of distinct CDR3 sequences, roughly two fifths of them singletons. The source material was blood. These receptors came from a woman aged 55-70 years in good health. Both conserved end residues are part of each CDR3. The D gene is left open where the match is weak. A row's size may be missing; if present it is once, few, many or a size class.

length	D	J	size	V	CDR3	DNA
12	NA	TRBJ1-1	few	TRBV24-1	CATRSRDTEAFF	TGTGCCACCAGAAGCAGGGACACTGAAGCTTTCTTT
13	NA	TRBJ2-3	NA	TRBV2	CASNEIRADTQYF	TGTGCCAGCAATGAAATCCGGGCAGATACGCAGTATTTT
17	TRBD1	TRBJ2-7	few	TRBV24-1	CATSDPPGTGGNNEQYF	TGTGCCACCAGTGATCCTCCAGGGACAGGGGGGAATAATGAGCAGTACTTC
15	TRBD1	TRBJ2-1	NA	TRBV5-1	CASSFATGEVNEQFF	TGCGCCAGCAGCTTTGCTACAGGGGAAGTAAATGAGCAGTTCTTC
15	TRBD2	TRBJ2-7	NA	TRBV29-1	CSAVPGTSGSYEQYF	TGCAGCGCCGTTCCCGGGACTAGCGGTTCCTACGAGCAGTACTTC
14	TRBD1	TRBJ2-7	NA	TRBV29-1	CSVTPGTGTYEQYF	TGCAGCGTCACGCCCGGGACAGGGACCTACGAGCAGTACTTC
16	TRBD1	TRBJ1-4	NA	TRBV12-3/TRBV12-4	CASSLALGQGGEKLFF	TGTGCCAGCAGTTTAGCGCTGGGACAGGGGGGAGAAAAACTGTTTTTT
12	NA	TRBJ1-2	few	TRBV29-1	CSVLEGAFGYTF	TGCAGCGTCTTGGAGGGTGCCTTCGGCTACACCTTC
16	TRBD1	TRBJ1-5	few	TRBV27	CASSPSTGGGNQPQHF	TGTGCCAGCAGTCCGTCGACAGGGGGGGGCAATCAGCCCCAGCATTTT
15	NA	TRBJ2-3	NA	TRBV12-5	CASGVGASSTGTQYF	TGTGCTAGTGGCGTGGGCGCGTCTAGCACAGGTACGCAGTATTTT
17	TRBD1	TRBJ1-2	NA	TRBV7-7	CASSSQSRTGIPYGYTF	TGTGCCAGCAGCTCACAATCGCGGACAGGAATCCCCTATGGCTACACCTTC
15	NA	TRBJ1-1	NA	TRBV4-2	CASSPQDSLNTEAFF	TGTGCCAGCAGCCCTCAGGACAGTTTGAACACTGAAGCTTTCTTT
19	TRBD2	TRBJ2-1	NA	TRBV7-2	CASSSDPTSGGALGNEQFF	TGTGCCAGCAGTTCGGACCCCACTAGCGGGGGGGCCTTAGGAAATGAGCAGTTCTTC
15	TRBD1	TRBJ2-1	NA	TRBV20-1	CSATGGTGLYNEQFF	TGCAGTGCTACGGGCGGGACAGGGCTTTACAATGAGCAGTTCTTC
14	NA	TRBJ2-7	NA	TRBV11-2	CASSEGRGFHEQYF	TGTGCCAGCAGCGAGGGACGGGGTTTCCACGAGCAGTACTTC
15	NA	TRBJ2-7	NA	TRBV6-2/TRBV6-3	CASSLGAEPLNEQYF	TGTGCCAGCAGTTTGGGGGCGGAGCCCCTAAATGAGCAGTACTTC
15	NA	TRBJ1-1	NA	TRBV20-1	CSARRVQGRNTEAFF	TGCAGTGCTAGACGTGTACAGGGACGGAACACTGAAGCTTTCTTT
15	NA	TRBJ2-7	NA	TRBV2	CASSVDRLNSYEQYF	TGTGCCAGCAGCGTAGACAGGCTAAACTCCTACGAGCAGTACTTC
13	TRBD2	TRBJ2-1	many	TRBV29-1	CSVLADAYNEQFF	TGCAGCGTTCTAGCGGACGCTTACAATGAGCAGTTCTTC
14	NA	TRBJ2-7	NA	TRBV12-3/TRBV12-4	CASSLGVLFYEQYF	TGTGCCAGCAGTTTGGGCGTCCTTTTTTACGAGCAGTACTTC
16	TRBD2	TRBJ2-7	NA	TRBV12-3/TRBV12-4	CASSSDSGLAGDEQYF	TGTGCCAGCAGTTCCGACTCGGGACTAGCGGGAGATGAGCAGTACTTC
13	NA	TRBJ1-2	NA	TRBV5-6	CASSAGTLYGYTF	TGTGCCAGCAGTGCCGGGACACTCTATGGCTACACCTTC
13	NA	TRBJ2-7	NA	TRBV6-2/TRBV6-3	CASKTPMGHEQYF	TGTGCCAGCAAGACCCCCATGGGTCACGAGCAGTACTTC
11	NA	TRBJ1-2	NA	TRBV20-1	CSVRGPYGYTF	TGCAGTGTGCGGGGGCCCTATGGCTACACCTTC
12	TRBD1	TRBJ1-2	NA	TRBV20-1	CSTYRGGYGYTF	TGCAGTACTTACAGGGGTGGCTATGGCTACACCTTC
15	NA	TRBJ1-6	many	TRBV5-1	CASSFGTWENSPLHF	TGCGCCAGCAGCTTCGGGACATGGGAGAATTCACCCCTCCACTTT
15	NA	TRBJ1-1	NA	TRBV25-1	CARTWWNSVNTEAFF	TGTGCCAGGACATGGTGGAATTCGGTGAACACTGAAGCTTTCTTT
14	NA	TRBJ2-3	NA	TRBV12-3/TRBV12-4	CASSRLRSADTQYF	TGTGCCAGCAGCCGACTCAGGAGCGCAGATACGCAGTATTTT
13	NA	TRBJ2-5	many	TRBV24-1	CATSDHSAGTQYF	TGTGCCACCAGTGATCATTCGGCCGGGACCCAGTACTTC
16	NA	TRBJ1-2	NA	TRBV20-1	CSARDQRVGQGVGYTF	TGCAGTGCTAGAGATCAGCGGGTTGGCCAAGGGGTAGGCTACACCTTC
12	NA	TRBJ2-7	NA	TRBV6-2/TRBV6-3	CASSYWEDEQYF	TGTGCCAGCAGTTACTGGGAAGACGAGCAGTACTTC
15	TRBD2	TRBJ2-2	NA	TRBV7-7	CASSAGLANTGELFF	TGTGCTAGCAGCGCGGGACTAGCGAACACCGGGGAGCTGTTTTTT
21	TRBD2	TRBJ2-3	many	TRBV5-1	CASSKPGTSGGNVGFTDTQYF	TGCGCCAGCAGCAAACCAGGGACTAGCGGGGGGAATGTTGGGTTCACAGATACGCAGTATTTT
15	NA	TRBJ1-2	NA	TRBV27	CASSLSDGGGYGYTF	TGTGCCAGCAGTTTATCCGATGGGGGTGGCTATGGCTACACCTTC
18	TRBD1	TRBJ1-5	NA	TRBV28	CASSLPSGTVRNNQPQHF	TGTGCCAGCAGTCTCCCCTCTGGGACAGTGAGGAACAATCAGCCCCAGCATTTT
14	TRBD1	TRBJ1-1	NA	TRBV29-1	CSAQQGGMNTEAFF	TGCAGCGCCCAACAGGGGGGCATGAACACTGAAGCTTTCTTT
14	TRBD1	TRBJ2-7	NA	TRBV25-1	CASTPWTGSYEQYF	TGTGCCAGCACTCCCTGGACAGGATCCTACGAGCAGTACTTC
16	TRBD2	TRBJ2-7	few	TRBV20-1	CSARDPGGGDSYQQYF	TGCAGTGCTAGAGATCCTGGCGGGGGGGATTCCTACCAGCAGTACTTC
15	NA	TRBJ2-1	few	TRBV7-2	CASSLNRESYNEQFF	TGTGCCAGCAGCCTCAACAGGGAATCCTACAATGAGCAGTTCTTC
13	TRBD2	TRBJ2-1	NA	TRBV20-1	CSADGLAGGEQFF	TGCAGTGCTGATGGACTAGCGGGAGGTGAGCAGTTCTTC
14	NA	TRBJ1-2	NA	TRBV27	CASSLYGSRYGYTF	TGTGCCAGCAGTTTATACGGCAGTAGATATGGCTACACCTTC
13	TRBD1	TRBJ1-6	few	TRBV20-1	CSATGGTNSPLHF	TGCAGTGCTACAGGGGGAACGAATTCACCCCTCCACTTT
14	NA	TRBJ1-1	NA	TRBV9	CASSVRGGADEAFF	TGTGCCAGCAGCGTACGCGGTGGAGCGGATGAAGCTTTCTTT
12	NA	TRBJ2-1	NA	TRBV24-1	CATGTVFDEQFF	TGTGCCACAGGGACTGTTTTTGATGAGCAGTTCTTC
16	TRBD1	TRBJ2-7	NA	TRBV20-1	CSARDRGQVPSYEQYF	TGCAGTGCTAGAGATCGAGGACAGGTCCCGTCCTACGAGCAGTACTTC
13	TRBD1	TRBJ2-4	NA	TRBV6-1	CASSGTGENIQYF	TGTGCCAGCAGCGGGACAGGCGAAAACATTCAGTACTTC
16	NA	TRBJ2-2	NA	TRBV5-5	CASSLSGDYDTGELFF	TGTGCCAGCAGCTTGAGTGGTGATTACGACACCGGGGAGCTGTTTTTT
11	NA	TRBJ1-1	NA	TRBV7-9	CASSSQSEAFF	TGTGCCAGCAGCTCTCAGTCTGAAGCTTTCTTT
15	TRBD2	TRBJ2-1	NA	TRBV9	CASSTSSGGAYEQFF	TGTGCCAGCAGCACCTCTAGCGGGGGGGCCTATGAGCAGTTCTTC
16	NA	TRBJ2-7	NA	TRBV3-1	CASSQAPGANAYEQYF	TGTGCCAGCAGCCAAGCCCCCGGGGCCAACGCCTACGAGCAGTACTTC
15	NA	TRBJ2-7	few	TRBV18	CASSRLGRLTYEQYF	TGTGCCAGCTCCCGTCTGGGAAGGCTCACCTACGAGCAGTACTTC